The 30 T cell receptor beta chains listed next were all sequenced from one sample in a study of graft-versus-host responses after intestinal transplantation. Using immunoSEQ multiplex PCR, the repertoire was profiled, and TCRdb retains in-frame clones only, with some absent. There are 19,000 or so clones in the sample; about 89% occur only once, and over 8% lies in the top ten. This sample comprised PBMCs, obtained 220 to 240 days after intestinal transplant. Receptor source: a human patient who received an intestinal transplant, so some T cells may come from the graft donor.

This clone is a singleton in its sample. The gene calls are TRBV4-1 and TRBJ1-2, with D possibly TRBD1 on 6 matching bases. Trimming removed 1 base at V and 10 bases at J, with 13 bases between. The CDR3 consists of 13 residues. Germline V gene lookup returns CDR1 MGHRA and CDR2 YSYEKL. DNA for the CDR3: TGCGCCAGCAGCCAAGGGGGGGCTCCCGCCTACACCTTC. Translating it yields CASSQGGAPAYTF.

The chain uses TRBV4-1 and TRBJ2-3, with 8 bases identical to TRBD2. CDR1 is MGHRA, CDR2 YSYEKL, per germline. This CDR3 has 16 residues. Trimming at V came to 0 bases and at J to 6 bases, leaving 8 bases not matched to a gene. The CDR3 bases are TGCGCCAGCAGCCAAGACGGGGGGGTCCCTGGGGATACGCAGTATTTT. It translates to CASSQDGGVPGDTQYF.

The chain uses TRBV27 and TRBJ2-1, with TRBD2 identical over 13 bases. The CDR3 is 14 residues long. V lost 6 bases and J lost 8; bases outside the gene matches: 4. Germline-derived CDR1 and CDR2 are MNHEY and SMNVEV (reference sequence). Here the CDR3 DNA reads TGTGCCAGCAGAAAACTAGCGGGGGGGGATGAGCAGTTCTTC. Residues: CASRKLAGGDEQFF.

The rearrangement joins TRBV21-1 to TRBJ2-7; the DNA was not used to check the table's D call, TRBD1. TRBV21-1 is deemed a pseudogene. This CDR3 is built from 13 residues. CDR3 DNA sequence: TGTGCCAGCAGCATACAGAGCTCCTACGAGCAGTACTTC. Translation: CASSIQSSYEQYF.

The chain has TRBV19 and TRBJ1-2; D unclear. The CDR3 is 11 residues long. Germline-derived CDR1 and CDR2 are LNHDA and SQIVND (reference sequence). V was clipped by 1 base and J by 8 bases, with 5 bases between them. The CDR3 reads CASSIGAGYTF. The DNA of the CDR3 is TGTGCCAGTAGTATAGGAGCGGGCTACACCTTC.

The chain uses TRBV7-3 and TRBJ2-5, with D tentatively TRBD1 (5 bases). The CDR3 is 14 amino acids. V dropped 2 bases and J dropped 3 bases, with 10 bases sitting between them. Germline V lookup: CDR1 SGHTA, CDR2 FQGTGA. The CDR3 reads CASSLASREETQYF. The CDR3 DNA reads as TGTGCCAGCAGCTTAGCGAGCAGGGAAGAGACCCAGTACTTC.

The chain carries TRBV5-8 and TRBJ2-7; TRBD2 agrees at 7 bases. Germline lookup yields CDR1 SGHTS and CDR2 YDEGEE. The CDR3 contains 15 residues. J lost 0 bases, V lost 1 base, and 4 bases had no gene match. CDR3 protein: CASSLFGGGSYEQYF. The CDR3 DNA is TGTGCCAGCAGCTTGTTTGGCGGGGGCTCCTACGAGCAGTACTTC.

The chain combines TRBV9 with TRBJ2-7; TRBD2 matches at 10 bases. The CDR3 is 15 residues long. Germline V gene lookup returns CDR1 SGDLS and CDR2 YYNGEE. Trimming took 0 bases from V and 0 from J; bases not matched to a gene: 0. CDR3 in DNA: TGTGCCAGCAGCGTAGGGACTAGCGGCTCCTACGAGCAGTACTTC. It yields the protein CASSVGTSGSYEQYF. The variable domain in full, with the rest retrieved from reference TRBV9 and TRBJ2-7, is DSGVTQTPKHLITATGQRVTLRCSPRSGDLSVYWYQQSLDQGLQFLIQYYNGEERAKGNILERFSAQQFPDLHSELNLSSLELGDSALYFCASSVGTSGSYEQYFGPGTRLTVT.

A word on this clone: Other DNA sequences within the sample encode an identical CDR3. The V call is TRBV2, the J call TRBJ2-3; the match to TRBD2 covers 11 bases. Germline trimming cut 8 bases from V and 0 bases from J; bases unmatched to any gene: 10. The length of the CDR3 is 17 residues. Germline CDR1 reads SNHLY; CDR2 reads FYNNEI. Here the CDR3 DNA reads TGTGCCAGCGAGCCCCTAGCGGGGGGCCCTAGCACAGATACGCAGTATTTT. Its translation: CASEPLAGGPSTDTQYF.

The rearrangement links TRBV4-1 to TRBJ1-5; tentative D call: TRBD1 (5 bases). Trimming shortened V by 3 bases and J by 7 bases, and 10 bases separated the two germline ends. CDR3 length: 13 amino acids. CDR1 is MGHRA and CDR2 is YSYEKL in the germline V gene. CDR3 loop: CASSHDSSQPQHF. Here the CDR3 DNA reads TGCGCCAGCAGCCATGACAGTTCCCAGCCCCAGCATTTT.

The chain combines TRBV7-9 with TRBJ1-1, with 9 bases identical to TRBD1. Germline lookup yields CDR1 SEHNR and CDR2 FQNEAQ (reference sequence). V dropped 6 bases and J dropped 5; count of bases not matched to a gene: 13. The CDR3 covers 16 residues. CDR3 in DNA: TGTGCCAGCAGACGTCCCGGGACAGGGAGATGGACTGAAGCTTTCTTT. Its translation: CASRRPGTGRWTEAFF.

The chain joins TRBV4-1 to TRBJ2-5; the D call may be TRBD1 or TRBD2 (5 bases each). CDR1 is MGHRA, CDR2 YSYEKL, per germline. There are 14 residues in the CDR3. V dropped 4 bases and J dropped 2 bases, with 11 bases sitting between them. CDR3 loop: CASSPSGRQETQYF. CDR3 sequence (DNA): TGCGCCAGCAGCCCTTCGGGACGGCAAGAGACCCAGTACTTC.

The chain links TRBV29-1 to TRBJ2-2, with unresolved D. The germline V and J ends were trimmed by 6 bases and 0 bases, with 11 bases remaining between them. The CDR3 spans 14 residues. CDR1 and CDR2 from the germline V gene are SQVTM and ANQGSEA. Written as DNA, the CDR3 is TGCAGCGTATCCGGTGGGGCGAACACCGGGGAGCTGTTTTTT. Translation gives CSVSGGANTGELFF.

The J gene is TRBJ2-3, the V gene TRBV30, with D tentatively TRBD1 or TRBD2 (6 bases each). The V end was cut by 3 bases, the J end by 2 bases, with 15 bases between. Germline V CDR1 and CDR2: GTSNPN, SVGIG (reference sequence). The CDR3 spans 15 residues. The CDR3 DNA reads TGTGCCTGGAGAGGGGGTTGGGGGGCCACAGATACGCAGTATTTT. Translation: CAWRGGWGATDTQYF.

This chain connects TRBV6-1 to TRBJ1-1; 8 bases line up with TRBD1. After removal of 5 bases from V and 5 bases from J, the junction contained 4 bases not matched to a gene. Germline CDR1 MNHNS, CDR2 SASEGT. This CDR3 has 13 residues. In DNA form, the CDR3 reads TGTGCCAGCAGTCGGACAGGGAGGACTGAAGCTTTCTTT. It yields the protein CASSRTGRTEAFF.

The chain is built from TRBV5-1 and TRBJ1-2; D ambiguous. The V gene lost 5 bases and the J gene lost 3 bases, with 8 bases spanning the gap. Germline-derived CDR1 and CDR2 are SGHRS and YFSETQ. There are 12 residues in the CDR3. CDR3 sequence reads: CASRAGDYGYTF. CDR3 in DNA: TGCGCCAGCAGAGCAGGAGACTATGGCTACACCTTC.

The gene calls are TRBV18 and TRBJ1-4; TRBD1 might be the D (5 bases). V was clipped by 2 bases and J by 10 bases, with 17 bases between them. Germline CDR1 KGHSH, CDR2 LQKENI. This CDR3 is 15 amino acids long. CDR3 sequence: CASSPGQGEVGKLFF. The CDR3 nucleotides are TGTGCCAGCTCACCAGGGCAGGGCGAGGTTGGAAAACTGTTTTTT.

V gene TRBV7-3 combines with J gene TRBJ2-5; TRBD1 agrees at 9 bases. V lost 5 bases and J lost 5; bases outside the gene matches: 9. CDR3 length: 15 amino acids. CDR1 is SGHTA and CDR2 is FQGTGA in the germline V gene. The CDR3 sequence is CASSRTGGLGETQYF. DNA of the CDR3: TGTGCCAGCAGCCGTACAGGGGGCTTAGGGGAGACCCAGTACTTC.

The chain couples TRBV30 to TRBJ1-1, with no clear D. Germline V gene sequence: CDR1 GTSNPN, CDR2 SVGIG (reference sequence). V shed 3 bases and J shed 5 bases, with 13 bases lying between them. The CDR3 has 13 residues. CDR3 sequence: CAWRLSLVTEAFF. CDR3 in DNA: TGTGCCTGGAGGCTCTCCCTAGTAACTGAAGCTTTCTTT.

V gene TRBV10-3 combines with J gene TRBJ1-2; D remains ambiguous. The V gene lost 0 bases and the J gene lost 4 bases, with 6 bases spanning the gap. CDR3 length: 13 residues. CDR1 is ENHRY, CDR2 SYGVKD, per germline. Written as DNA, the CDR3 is TGTGCCATCAGTGAGTCGCTCAGCTATGGCTACACCTTC. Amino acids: CAISESLSYGYTF.

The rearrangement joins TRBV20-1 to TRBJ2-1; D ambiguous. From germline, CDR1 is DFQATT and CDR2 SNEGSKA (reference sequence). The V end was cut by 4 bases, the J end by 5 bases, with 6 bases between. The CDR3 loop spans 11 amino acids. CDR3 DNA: TGCAGTGCTATCCCAGACAATGAGCAGTTCTTC. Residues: CSAIPDNEQFF.

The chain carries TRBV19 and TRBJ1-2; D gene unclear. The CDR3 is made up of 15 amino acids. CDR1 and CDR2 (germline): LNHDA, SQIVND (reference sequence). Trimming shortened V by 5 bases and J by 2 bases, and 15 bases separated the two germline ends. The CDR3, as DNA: TGTGCCAGTAGTCCGGCGGCGGGTTTAAACTATGGCTACACCTTC. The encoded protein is CASSPAAGLNYGYTF.

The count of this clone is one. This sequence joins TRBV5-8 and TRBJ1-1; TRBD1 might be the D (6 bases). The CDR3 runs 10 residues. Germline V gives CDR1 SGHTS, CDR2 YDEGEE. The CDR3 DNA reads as TGTGCGGTAGGGGGCACTGAAGCTTTCTTT. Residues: CAVGGTEAFF. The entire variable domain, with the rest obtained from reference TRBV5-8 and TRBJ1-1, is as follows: EAGVTQSPTHLIKTRGQQATLRCSPISGHTSVYWYQQALGLGLQFLLWYDEGEERNRGNFPPRFSGRQFPNYSSELNVNALELEDSALYLCAVGGTEAFFGQGTRLTVV.

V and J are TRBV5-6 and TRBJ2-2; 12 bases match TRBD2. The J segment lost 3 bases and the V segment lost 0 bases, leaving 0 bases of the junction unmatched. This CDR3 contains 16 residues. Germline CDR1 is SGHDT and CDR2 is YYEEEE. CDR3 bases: TGTGCCAGCAGCTTGGGACTAGCGGGGGACACCGGGGAGCTGTTTTTT. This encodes CASSLGLAGDTGELFF.

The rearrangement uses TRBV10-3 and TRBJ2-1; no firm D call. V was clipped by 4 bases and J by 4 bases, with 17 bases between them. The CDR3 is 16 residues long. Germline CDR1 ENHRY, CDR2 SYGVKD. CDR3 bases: TGTGCCATCAGTGTCCTCGACCAGCTCGAGTACAATGAGCAGTTCTTC. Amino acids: CAISVLDQLEYNEQFF.

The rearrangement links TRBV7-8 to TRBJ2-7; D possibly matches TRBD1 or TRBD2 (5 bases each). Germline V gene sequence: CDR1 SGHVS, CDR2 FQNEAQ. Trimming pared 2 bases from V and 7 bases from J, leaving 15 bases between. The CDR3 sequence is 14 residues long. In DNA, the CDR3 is TGTGCCAGCAGCTTAAATGGGGGATCGGAAGAGCAGTACTTC. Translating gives CASSLNGGSEEQYF.

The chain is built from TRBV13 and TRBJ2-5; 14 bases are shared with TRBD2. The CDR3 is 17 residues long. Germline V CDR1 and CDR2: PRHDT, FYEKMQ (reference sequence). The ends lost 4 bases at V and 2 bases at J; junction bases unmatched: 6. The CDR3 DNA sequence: TGTGCCAGCAGCTCGTGGACTAGCGGGGGGCCTCAAGAGACCCAGTACTTC. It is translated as CASSSWTSGGPQETQYF.

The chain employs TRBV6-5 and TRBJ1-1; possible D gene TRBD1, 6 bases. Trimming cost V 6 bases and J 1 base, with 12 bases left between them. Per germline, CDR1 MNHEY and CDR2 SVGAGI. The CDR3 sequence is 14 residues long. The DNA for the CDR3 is TGTGCCAGCAGCGAACAGGGCAAGAACACTGAAGCTTTCTTT. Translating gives CASSEQGKNTEAFF.

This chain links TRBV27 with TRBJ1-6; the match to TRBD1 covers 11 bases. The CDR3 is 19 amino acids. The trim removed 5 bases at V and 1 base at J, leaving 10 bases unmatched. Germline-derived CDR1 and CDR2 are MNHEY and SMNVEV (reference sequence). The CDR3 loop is CASSPTGTGGWSYNSPLHF. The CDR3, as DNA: TGTGCCAGCAGTCCCACAGGGACAGGGGGATGGTCCTATAATTCACCCCTCCACTTT.

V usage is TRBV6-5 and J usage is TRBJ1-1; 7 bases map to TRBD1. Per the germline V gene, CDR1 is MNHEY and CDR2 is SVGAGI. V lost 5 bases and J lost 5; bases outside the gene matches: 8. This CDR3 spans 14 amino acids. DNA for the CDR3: TGTGCCAGCAGTGAAGACAGGGCGGGAACTGAAGCTTTCTTT. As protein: CASSEDRAGTEAFF.